These T cell receptor beta chains were read from a single sample in a study of GPR56 and killer-like receptors on CD4 memory cells. TCRdb reprocessed the reads and keeps a single row for each CDR3 protein, giving no DNA. Recorded for this sample: about 990 distinct CDR3 sequences. The sequencing input was memory CD4+ T cells from blood. These receptors all come from a human donor in good health. The CDR3 runs from the conserved cysteine through the conserved F or W. Only some rows state a clone size, as once, few, many or a class for expanded clones.

j_call v_call clone_size cdr3_aa
TRBJ2-3 TRBV9 NA CASSGRGLAGADTQYF
TRBJ1-4 TRBV6-1 large CASTATNEKLFF
TRBJ2-7 TRBV15 NA CATSRVGLAGRNYEQYF
TRBJ1-2 TRBV28 NA CASSLGTGASGYTF
TRBJ1-6 TRBV20-1 medium-sized CSARIDLWGRSSPLHF
TRBJ1-2 TRBV20-1 medium-sized CSARDGSYGYTF
TRBJ2-3 TRBV10-3 large CAISDTDTQYF
TRBJ2-3 TRBV28 medium-sized CASRGRGPGTDTQYF
TRBJ2-6 TRBV11-2 medium-sized CASSLQGVGSGANVLTF
TRBJ2-3 TRBV6-6 NA CASSLGTDTQYF
TRBJ1-1 TRBV5-5 medium-sized CASSWAGMNTEAFF
TRBJ2-1 TRBV18 medium-sized CASSPGAGRDNEQFF
TRBJ2-2 TRBV11-2 medium-sized CASSSGLAANTGELFF
TRBJ2-4 TRBV4-1 NA CASSQAAGGVKRVNIQYF
TRBJ1-2 TRBV6-6 NA CASSLGTESLNYGYTF
TRBJ2-5 TRBV2 NA CASSNSGEETQYF
TRBJ1-2 TRBV20-1 medium-sized CSPDFETGRKYGYTF
TRBJ1-2 TRBV9 medium-sized CASSRKTTGAPGGYTF
TRBJ2-6 TRBV6-1 NA CASSELLAGAGANVLTF
TRBJ2-7 TRBV10-3 medium-sized CAISAGNTYEQYF
TRBJ2-7 TRBV5-5 NA CASSFGKTGRLAGGSGEQYF